One and the same sample provided the 29 T cell receptor beta chains below, sequenced in a study of radiation and T cells in renal cell carcinoma (dated by TCRdb to 2019 to 2021). Per the publication, the time point label means: blood 4 weeks post-SBRT, at nephrectomy. The treatment or condition label, as the study defines it: 15 Gy SBRT to primary tumor, nephrectomy 4 weeks later. Libraries were constructed by the immunoSEQ multiplex PCR assay. Held by TCRdb, this immuneACCESS table contains in-frame sequences only and omits some clones. Under half of the omission traces to an unresolved V gene where checked; the cause of the rest is unknown. The sample contains around 170,000 clones, about nine tenths of them found a single time. The ten most abundant clones make up around 11% of the sample. The specimen was blood, collected from a patient whose treatment included radiotherapy and nephrectomy. Every receptor here comes from a woman aged 45-65 years with renal cell carcinoma.

This clone was detected once. This rearrangement joins TRBV6-5 to TRBJ1-1; tentatively, D is TRBD1 (5 bases). The V gene's germline CDR1 is MNHEY and CDR2 SVGAGI. CDR3 length: 15 residues. Trimming left V 0 bases short and J 5 bases short, with 13 bases between. CDR3 sequence reads: CASSYSTWGGTEAFF. CDR3 bases: TGTGCCAGCAGTTACTCTACTTGGGGGGGGACTGAAGCTTTCTTT.

The chain couples TRBV11-2 to TRBJ2-3; D not resolved. CDR1 SGHAT and CDR2 FQNNGV come from the germline V gene. The V end was cut by 1 base, the J end by 5 bases, with 7 bases between. The CDR3 totals 13 residues. The DNA for the CDR3 is TGTGCCAGCAGCTTAGGACTCATAGATACGCAGTATTTT. Translated: CASSLGLIDTQYF.

The chain is built from TRBV19 and TRBJ1-1; TRBD1 is a possible D gene (5 bases). In germline, CDR1 is LNHDA, CDR2 SQIVND (reference sequence). Deletions cut 2 bases from V and 5 bases from J, with 18 bases between. This CDR3 has 16 residues. CDR3 sequence (DNA): TGTGCCAGTAGTATAATTGGGGCTAGCTTATCTACTGAAGCTTTCTTT. Translated: CASSIIGASLSTEAFF.

This chain uses TRBV19 with TRBJ1-5, with D possibly being TRBD1 (6 bases). Germline CDR1 is LNHDA and CDR2 is SQIVND (reference sequence). Trimming pared 9 bases from V and 2 bases from J, leaving 14 bases between. There are 14 residues in the CDR3. The CDR3 loop is CARLQGVCNQPQHF. Here the CDR3 DNA reads TGTGCCAGGCTACAGGGCGTCTGCAATCAGCCCCAGCATTTT.

The CDR3 DNA reads as TGTGCCAGCAGTAGCAAGGGTGACGGGGAGCTGTTTTTT. It translates to CASSSKGDGELFF. The chain has TRBV6-1 and TRBJ2-2; D ambiguous. Trimming cost V 5 bases and J 7 bases, with 11 bases left between them. CDR3 length equals 13 residues. Germline V lookup: CDR1 MNHNS, CDR2 SASEGT.

The chain recombines TRBV6-6 with TRBJ1-5; maybe TRBD1 (5 bases). Germline V gene lookup returns CDR1 MNHNY and CDR2 SVGAGI (reference sequence). The V gene lost 8 bases and the J gene lost 0 bases, with 11 bases spanning the gap. The CDR3 spans 14 residues. The CDR3 DNA sequence: TGTGCCAGCCGGGGCAGTTATAGCAATCAGCCCCAGCATTTT. Encoded protein: CASRGSYSNQPQHF.

V usage is TRBV6-5 and J usage is TRBJ2-1, with 10 bases matching TRBD2. Germline CDR1 is MNHEY and CDR2 is SVGAGI. The J segment lost 4 bases and the V segment lost 0 bases, leaving 3 bases of the junction unmatched. The CDR3 contains 16 residues. The CDR3 region is CASSYSNSGGYNEQFF. The CDR3 bases are TGTGCCAGCAGTTACTCGAATAGCGGGGGGTACAATGAGCAGTTCTTC.

This chain links TRBV6-6 with TRBJ2-6, with D unresolved. CDR3 length: 14 residues. Trimming removed 9 bases at V and 3 bases at J, with 12 bases between. Germline CDR1 and CDR2: MNHNY and SVGAGI (reference sequence). CDR3 amino acids: CASQNEYGANVLTF. The CDR3 DNA reads as TGTGCCAGTCAGAACGAATATGGGGCCAACGTCCTGACTTTC.

The chain carries TRBV6-5 and TRBJ2-7, with unresolved D. Germline CDR1 and CDR2: MNHEY and SVGAGI. The V end lost 0 bases, the J end lost 11 bases, and 17 bases lay between the germline ends. The CDR3 contains 14 residues. CDR3 sequence reads: CASSYSNVGGREYF. CDR3 nucleotides: TGTGCCAGCAGTTACTCGAACGTAGGCGGTCGTGAGTACTTC.

The chain employs TRBV10-3 and TRBJ2-1; unclear D gene. The CDR3 sequence is 16 residues long. The ends were cut back, 0 bases at V and 0 bases at J, with 9 bases in the middle. Germline CDR1 reads ENHRY; CDR2 reads SYGVKD. The CDR3 nucleotides are TGTGCCATCAGTGAGTCGTCGGGTTTCTCCTACAATGAGCAGTTCTTC. It translates to CAISESSGFSYNEQFF.

This clone was found a few times. The chain couples TRBV9 to TRBJ1-1; 11 bases are shared with TRBD1. V lost 4 bases to trimming and J lost 3 bases; unmatched junction nucleotides: 2. The CDR3 spans 14 residues. From germline, CDR1 is SGDLS and CDR2 YYNGEE. The CDR3 sequence is CASSRDRGDTEAFF. DNA for the CDR3: TGTGCCAGCAGCCGGGACAGGGGGGACACTGAAGCTTTCTTT.

The rearrangement links TRBV6-5 to TRBJ1-2, with 10 bases fitting TRBD1. Germline trimming cut 5 bases from V and 2 bases from J; bases unmatched to any gene: 2. Per germline, CDR1 MNHEY and CDR2 SVGAGI. This CDR3 is 14 amino acids long. CDR3 in amino acids: CASSKDRGNYGYTF. CDR3 DNA sequence: TGTGCCAGCAGTAAGGACAGGGGGAACTATGGCTACACCTTC.

The count of this clone is one. The rearrangement joins TRBV11-2 to TRBJ1-3; the D is unclear. Trimming took off 4 bases at V and 4 bases at J, with 20 bases between the two ends. The germline gives CDR1 SGHAT, CDR2 FQNNGV. The CDR3 contains 17 residues. The CDR3 bases are TGTGCCAGCAGCTCATCGACCGGGCCCTTAGGGGGAAACACCATATATTTT. This codes for CASSSSTGPLGGNTIYF.

This rearrangement joins TRBV7-9 to TRBJ2-3; TRBD2 matches 8 bases. V trimming: 5 bases; J trimming: 7 bases; junction bases outside the gene matches: 8. This CDR3 contains 14 residues. CDR1 is SEHNR and CDR2 is FQNEAQ in the germline V gene (reference sequence). In nucleotides, the CDR3 is TGTGCCAGCAGCCCGGGACTAGACCCCTATACGCAGTATTTT. Residues: CASSPGLDPYTQYF.

The CDR3, as DNA: TGTGCCAGCAGCTGGACCGGGACAGGGGAAGGGGAGCTGTTTTTT. Translation gives CASSWTGTGEGELFF. The V gene is TRBV7-2, the J gene TRBJ2-2; 10 bases align to TRBD1. The CDR3 totals 15 residues. CDR1 and CDR2 from the germline V gene are SGHTA and FQGNSA. Trimming at V came to 4 bases and at J to 8 bases, leaving 7 bases not matched to a gene.

CDR3 sequence reads: CASSPRTPQETQYF. The CDR3 DNA sequence: TGTGCCAGCAGTCCCAGGACACCCCAAGAGACCCAGTACTTC. The chain employs TRBV6-5 and TRBJ2-5, with a weak D call TRBD1 (5 bases). This CDR3 is 14 amino acids long. Trimming took off 5 bases at V and 1 base at J, with 11 bases between the two ends. Germline V CDR1 and CDR2: MNHEY, SVGAGI.

The V call is TRBV7-9, the J call TRBJ1-2; D is ambiguous. Germline loops: CDR1 SEHNR, CDR2 FQNEAQ (reference sequence). The V gene lost 5 bases and the J gene lost 4 bases, with 14 bases spanning the gap. The CDR3 has 14 residues. CDR3 region: CASSPAGFGYGYTF. The CDR3, as DNA: TGTGCCAGCAGCCCAGCCGGGTTTGGCTATGGCTACACCTTC.

V is TRBV29-1 and J is TRBJ2-2; 11 nucleotides align to TRBD2. Germline CDR1 SQVTM, CDR2 ANQGSEA. The CDR3 loop spans 14 amino acids. Trimming at V came to 7 bases and at J to 7 bases, leaving 8 bases not matched to a gene. Written as DNA, the CDR3 is TGCAGCGGGTTAGCGGGGGGGCTTAGCGGGGAGCTGTTTTTT. Protein: CSGLAGGLSGELFF.

This clone was seen a single time. This rearrangement joins TRBV6-1 to TRBJ2-5; D may be TRBD1 (6 bases). Germline values: CDR1 MNHNS, CDR2 SASEGT. V lost 4 bases to trimming and J lost 3 bases, with 9 bases between them. The CDR3 extends over 13 amino acids. CDR3 bases: TGTGCCAGCAGTGTAGGGGGTGAAGAGACCCAGTACTTC. It encodes CASSVGGEETQYF.

The chain employs TRBV7-2 and TRBJ2-1, with D unresolved. The germline V gene encodes CDR1 SGHTA and CDR2 FQGNSA. Trimming cost V 1 base and J 12 bases, with 13 bases left between them. This CDR3 has 13 amino acids. The CDR3 DNA reads as TGTGCCAGCAGCTTAGTAAAAGAGATCGGGCAGTTCTTC. This sequence encodes CASSLVKEIGQFF.

This chain links TRBV19 with TRBJ2-7, with TRBD2 as a possible D gene (5 bases). This CDR3 contains 15 residues. Germline CDR1 and CDR2: LNHDA and SQIVND (reference sequence). Trimming left V 2 bases short and J 5 bases short, with 16 bases between. The CDR3 nucleotides are TGTGCCAGTAGTATATTAAATAGACTACCGCACGAGCAGTACTTC. This codes for CASSILNRLPHEQYF.

The chain carries TRBV11-2 and TRBJ1-6; D is ambiguous. Deletions cut 0 bases from V and 5 bases from J, with 14 bases between. Looked up from germline, CDR1 is SGHAT and CDR2 is FQNNGV. The CDR3 length is 17 residues. The DNA of the CDR3 is TGTGCCAGCAGCTTAGACTCGGCCGCAGCAAATAATTCACCCCTCCACTTT. Translated, it gives CASSLDSAAANNSPLHF. Supplemented by reference TRBV11-2 and TRBJ1-6, the full variable domain reads EAGVAQSPRYKIIEKRQSVAFWCNPISGHATLYWYQQILGQGPKLLIQFQNNGVVDDSQLPKDRFSAERLKGVDSTLKIQPAKLEDSAVYLCASSLDSAAANNSPLHFGNGTRLTVT.

This chain joins TRBV5-1 and TRBJ2-3, with 11 nucleotides matching TRBD2. Germline V gives CDR1 SGHRS, CDR2 YFSETQ. The CDR3 runs 16 residues. With 6 bases clipped from V and 3 bases from J, the junction kept 9 bases outside the gene matches. CDR3 region: CASKNSGGAWTDTQYF. Written as DNA, the CDR3 is TGCGCCAGCAAAAATAGCGGGGGGGCATGGACAGATACGCAGTATTTT. Together with reference TRBV5-1 and TRBJ2-3, the CDR3 gives the full variable domain: KAGVTQTPRYLIKTRGQQVTLSCSPISGHRSVSWYQQTPGQGLQFLFEYFSETQRNKGNFPGRFSGRQFSNSRSEMNVSTLELGDSALYLCASKNSGGAWTDTQYFGPGTRLTVL.

The rearrangement links TRBV7-2 to TRBJ2-5, with D perhaps being TRBD1 or TRBD2 (5 bases each). Deletions cut 1 base from V and 7 bases from J, with 16 bases between. The CDR3 length is 15 residues. Germline assignment: CDR1 SGHTA and CDR2 FQGNSA. The CDR3 is CASSLELGAFRTQYF. As DNA, the CDR3 is TGTGCCAGCAGCTTAGAACTAGGGGCGTTCAGGACCCAGTACTTC.

A few counts support this clone. This chain joins TRBV12-5 and TRBJ2-5; D call uncertain. This CDR3 has 14 residues. V was trimmed by 6 bases and J by 4 bases, leaving 15 bases between them. Per the germline V gene, CDR1 is LGHNT and CDR2 is FRNRAP. Here the CDR3 DNA reads TGTGCTAGTGGCCCACCCTCGGGTATAGAGACCCAGTACTTC. Its protein product is CASGPPSGIETQYF.

This chain links TRBV19 with TRBJ1-5, with D maybe TRBD1 (5 bases). CDR3 length: 12 amino acids. The V end lost 8 bases, the J end lost 6 bases, and 11 bases lay between the germline ends. Germline loops: CDR1 LNHDA, CDR2 SQIVND (reference sequence). The DNA of the CDR3 is TGTGCCAGTCGGGACGGAGGTCAGCCCCAGCATTTT. Translated: CASRDGGQPQHF.

This clone is a singleton in its sample. The chain uses TRBV7-8 and TRBJ1-1; D may be TRBD1 (5 bases). Deletions cut 1 base from V and 4 bases from J, with 16 bases between. Germline V gene sequence: CDR1 SGHVS, CDR2 FQNEAQ. CDR3 length equals 16 residues. CDR3 sequence reads: CASSLVSAGLATEAFF. CDR3 coding DNA: TGTGCCAGCAGCTTAGTGTCCGCAGGGTTGGCCACTGAAGCTTTCTTT.

V and J are TRBV9 and TRBJ1-4, with D perhaps matching TRBD1 (5 bases). CDR1 and CDR2 (germline): SGDLS, YYNGEE. V lost 1 base and J 3 bases, leaving 10 bases between the germline ends. This CDR3 is 15 amino acids long. The CDR3 loop reads CASSVQGSANEKLFF. CDR3 coding DNA: TGTGCCAGCAGCGTACAGGGATCAGCTAATGAAAAACTGTTTTTT.

V gene TRBV5-1 combines with J gene TRBJ1-2; D uncertain. V lost 0 bases to trimming and J lost 6 bases, with 12 bases between them. Germline V gives CDR1 SGHRS, CDR2 YFSETQ. CDR3 length: 14 amino acids. For the CDR3, the DNA is TGCGCCAGCAGCTTGGCTCTAATGGGGAATGGCTACACCTTC. This sequence encodes CASSLALMGNGYTF.